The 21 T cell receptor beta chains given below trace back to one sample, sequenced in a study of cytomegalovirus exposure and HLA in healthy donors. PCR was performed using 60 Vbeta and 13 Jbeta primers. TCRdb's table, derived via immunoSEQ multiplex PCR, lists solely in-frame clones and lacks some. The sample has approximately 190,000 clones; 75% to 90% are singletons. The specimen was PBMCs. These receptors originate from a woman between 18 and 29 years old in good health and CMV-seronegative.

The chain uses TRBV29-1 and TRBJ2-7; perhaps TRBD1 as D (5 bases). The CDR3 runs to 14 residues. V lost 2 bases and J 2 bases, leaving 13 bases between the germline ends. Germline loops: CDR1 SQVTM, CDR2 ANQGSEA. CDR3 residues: CSVETSRQTYEQYF. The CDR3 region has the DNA TGCAGCGTTGAAACATCTCGACAGACCTACGAGCAGTACTTC.

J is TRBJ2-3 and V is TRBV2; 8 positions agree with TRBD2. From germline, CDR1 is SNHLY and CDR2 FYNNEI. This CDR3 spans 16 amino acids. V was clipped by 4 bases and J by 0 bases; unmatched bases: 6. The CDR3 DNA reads TGTGCCAGCAGTGGCCGGGAGGGGGTGAGCACAGATACGCAGTATTTT. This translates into CASSGREGVSTDTQYF.

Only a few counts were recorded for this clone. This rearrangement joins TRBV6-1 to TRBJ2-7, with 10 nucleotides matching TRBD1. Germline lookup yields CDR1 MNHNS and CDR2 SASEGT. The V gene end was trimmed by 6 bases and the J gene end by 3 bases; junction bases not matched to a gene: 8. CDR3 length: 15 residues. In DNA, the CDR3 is TGTGCCAGCAGGACCCTGGGGACAGGGGACTACGAGCAGTACTTC. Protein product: CASRTLGTGDYEQYF.

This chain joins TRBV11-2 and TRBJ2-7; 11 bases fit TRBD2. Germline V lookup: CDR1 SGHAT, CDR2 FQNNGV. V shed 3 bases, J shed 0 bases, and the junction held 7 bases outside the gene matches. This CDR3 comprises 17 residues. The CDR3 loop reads CASSFSLAGGSSYEQYF. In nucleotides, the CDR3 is TGTGCCAGCAGCTTTTCCCTAGCGGGGGGTTCCTCCTACGAGCAGTACTTC.

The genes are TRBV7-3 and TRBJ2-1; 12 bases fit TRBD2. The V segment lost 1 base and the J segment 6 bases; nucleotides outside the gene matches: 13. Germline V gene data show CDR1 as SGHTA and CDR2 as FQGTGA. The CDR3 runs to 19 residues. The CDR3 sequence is CASSLRGLAGPREVNEQFF. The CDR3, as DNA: TGTGCCAGCAGCTTAAGGGGACTAGCGGGTCCCAGGGAAGTCAATGAGCAGTTCTTC. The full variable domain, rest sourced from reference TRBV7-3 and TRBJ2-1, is GAGVSQTPSNKVTEKGKYVELRCDPISGHTALYWYRQSLGQGPEFLIYFQGTGAADDSGLPNDRFFAVRPEGSVSTLKIQRTERGDSAVYLCASSLRGLAGPREVNEQFFGPGTRLTVL.

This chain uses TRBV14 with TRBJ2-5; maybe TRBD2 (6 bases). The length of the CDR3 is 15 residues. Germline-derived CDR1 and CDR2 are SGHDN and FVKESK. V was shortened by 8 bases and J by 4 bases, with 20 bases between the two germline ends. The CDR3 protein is CASGAVEGSGETQYF. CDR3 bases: TGTGCCAGCGGAGCGGTGGAGGGGTCGGGAGAGACCCAGTACTTC.

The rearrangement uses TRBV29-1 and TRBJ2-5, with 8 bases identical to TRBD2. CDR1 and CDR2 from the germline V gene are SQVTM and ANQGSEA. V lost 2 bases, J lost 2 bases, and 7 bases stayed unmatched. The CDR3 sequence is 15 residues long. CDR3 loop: CSVEKGLVLQETQYF. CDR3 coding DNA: TGCAGCGTTGAAAAGGGACTAGTCTTACAAGAGACCCAGTACTTC.

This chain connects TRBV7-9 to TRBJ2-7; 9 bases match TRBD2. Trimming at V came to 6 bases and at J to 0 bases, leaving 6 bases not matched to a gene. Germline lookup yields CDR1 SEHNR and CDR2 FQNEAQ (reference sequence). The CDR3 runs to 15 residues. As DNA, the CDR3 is TGTGCCAGCAGACCCAGCGGGGGGCTCTCCTACGAGCAGTACTTC. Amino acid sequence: CASRPSGGLSYEQYF.

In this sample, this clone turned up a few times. CDR3 protein: CASSAAGYGYTF. Written as DNA, the CDR3 is TGTGCCAGCAGCGCCGCAGGGTATGGCTACACCTTC. V is TRBV7-6 and J is TRBJ1-2; the D gene is possibly TRBD1 (5 bases). Trimming removed 5 bases from V and 5 bases from J, with 9 bases in between. Germline V CDR1 and CDR2: SGHVS, FNYEAQ. The CDR3 length is 12 residues.

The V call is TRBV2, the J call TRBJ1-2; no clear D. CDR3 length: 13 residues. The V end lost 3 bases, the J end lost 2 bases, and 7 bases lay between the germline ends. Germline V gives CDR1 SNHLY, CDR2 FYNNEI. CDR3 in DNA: TGTGCCAGCAGTGAGGCGGGGAACTATGGCTACACCTTC. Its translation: CASSEAGNYGYTF.

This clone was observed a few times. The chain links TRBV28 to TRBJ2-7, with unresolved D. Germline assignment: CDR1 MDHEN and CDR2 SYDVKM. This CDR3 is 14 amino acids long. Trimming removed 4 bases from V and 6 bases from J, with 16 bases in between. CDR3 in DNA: TGTGCCAGCAGTTACATCTCTCGGGTGGGCGAGCAGTACTTC. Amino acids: CASSYISRVGEQYF.

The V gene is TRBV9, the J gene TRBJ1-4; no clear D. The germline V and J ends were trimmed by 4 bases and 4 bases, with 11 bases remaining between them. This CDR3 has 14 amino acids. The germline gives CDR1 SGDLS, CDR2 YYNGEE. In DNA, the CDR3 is TGTGCCAGCAGCTTAAGACTAAATAATGAAAAACTGTTTTTT. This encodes CASSLRLNNEKLFF.

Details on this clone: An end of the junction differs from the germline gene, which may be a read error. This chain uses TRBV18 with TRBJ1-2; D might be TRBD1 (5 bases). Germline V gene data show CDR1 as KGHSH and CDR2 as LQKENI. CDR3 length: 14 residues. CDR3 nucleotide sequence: TGTGCCAGCTCACCAATGAAGGGGAACTCTGGCTACACCTTC. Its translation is CASSPMKGNSGYTF.

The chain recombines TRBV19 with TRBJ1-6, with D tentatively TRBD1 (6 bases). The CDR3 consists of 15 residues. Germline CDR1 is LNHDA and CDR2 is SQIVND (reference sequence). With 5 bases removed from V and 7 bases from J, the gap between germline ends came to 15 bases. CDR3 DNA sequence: TGTGCCAGTAGTCCACCACAGGGTTTAAATTCACCCCTCCACTTT. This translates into CASSPPQGLNSPLHF.

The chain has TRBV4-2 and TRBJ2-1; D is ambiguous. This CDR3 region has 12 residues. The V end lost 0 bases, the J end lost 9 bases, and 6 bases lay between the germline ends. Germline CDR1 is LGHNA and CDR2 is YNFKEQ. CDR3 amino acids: CASSQDSGEQFF. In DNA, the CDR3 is TGTGCCAGCAGCCAAGATTCGGGTGAGCAGTTCTTC.

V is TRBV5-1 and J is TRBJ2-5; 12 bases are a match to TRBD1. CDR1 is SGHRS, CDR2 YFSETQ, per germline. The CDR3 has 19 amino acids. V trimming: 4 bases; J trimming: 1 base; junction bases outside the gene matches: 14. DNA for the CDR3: TGCGCCAGCAGCCACCCCGGGACAGGGGGCGGGCGCTCCCAAGAGACCCAGTACTTC. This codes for CASSHPGTGGGRSQETQYF.

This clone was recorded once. The CDR3 sequence is CASSPSRQVDTEAFF. The CDR3, as DNA: TGTGCCAGCAGTCCATCACGACAGGTTGACACTGAAGCTTTCTTT. The rearrangement joins TRBV27 to TRBJ1-1; TRBD1 might be the D (6 bases). Deletions cut 5 bases from V and 3 bases from J, with 16 bases between. The CDR3 is 15 residues long. Germline CDR1 is MNHEY and CDR2 is SMNVEV (reference sequence).

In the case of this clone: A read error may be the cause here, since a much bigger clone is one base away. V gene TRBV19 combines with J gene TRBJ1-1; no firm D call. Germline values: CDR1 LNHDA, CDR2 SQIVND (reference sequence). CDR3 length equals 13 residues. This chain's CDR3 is CAGSIERATEAFF. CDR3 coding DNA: TGTGCCGGTAGTATAGAGAGGGCGACTGAAGCTTTCTTT. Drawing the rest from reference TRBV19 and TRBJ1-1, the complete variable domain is DGGITQSPKYLFRKEGQNVTLSCEQNLNHDAMYWYRQDPGQGLRLIYYSQIVNDFQKGDIAEGYSVSREKKESFPLTVTSAQKNPTAFYLCAGSIERATEAFFGQGTRLTVV.

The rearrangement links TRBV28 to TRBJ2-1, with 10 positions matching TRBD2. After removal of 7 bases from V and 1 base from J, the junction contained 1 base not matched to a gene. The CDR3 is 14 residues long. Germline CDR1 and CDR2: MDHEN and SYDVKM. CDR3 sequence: CASIAGGSYNEQFF. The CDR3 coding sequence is TGTGCCAGCATAGCGGGGGGTTCCTACAATGAGCAGTTCTTC.

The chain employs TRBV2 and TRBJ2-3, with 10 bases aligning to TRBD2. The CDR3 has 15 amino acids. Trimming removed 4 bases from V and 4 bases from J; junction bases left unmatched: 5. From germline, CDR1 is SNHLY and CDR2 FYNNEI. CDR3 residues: CASSGLSGRADTQYF. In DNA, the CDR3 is TGTGCCAGCAGTGGCTTAAGCGGGAGGGCAGATACGCAGTATTTT.

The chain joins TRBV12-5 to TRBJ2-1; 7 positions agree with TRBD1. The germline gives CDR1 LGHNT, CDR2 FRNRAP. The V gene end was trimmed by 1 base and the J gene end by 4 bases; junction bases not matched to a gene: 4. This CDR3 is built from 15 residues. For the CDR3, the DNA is TGTGCTAGTGGTTTGGGTCCGGGACAGTACAATGAGCAGTTCTTC. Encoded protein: CASGLGPGQYNEQFF.